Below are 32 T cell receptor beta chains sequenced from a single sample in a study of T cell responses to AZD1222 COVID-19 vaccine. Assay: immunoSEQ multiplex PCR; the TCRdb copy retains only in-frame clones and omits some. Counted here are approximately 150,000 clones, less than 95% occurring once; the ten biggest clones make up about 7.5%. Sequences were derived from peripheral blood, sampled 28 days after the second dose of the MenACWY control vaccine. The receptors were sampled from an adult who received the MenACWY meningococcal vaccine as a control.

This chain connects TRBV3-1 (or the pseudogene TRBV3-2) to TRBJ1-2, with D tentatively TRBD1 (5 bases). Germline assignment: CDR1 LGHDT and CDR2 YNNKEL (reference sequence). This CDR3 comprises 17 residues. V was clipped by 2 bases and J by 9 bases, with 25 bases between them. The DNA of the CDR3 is TGTGCCAGCAGCCAATACTCGGCTGGGGCCGCAGCACATCGCTACACCTTC. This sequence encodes CASSQYSAGAAAHRYTF.

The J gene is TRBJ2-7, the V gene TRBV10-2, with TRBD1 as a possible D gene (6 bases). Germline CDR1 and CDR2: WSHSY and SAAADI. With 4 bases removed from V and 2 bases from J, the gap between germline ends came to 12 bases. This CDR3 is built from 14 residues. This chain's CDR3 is CASSVLDRTYEQYF. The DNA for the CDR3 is TGCGCCAGCAGTGTGTTGGACAGAACCTACGAGCAGTACTTC.

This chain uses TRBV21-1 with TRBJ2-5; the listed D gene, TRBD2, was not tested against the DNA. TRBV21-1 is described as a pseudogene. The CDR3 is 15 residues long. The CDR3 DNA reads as TGTGCCAGCAGCAAAGCGGGGGGGCTGCAAGAGACCCAGTACTTC. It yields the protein CASSKAGGLQETQYF.

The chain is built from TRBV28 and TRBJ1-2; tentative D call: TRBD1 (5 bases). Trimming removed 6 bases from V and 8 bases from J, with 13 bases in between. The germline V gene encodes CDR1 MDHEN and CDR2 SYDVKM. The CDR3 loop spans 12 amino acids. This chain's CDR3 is CASSDSTLGYTF. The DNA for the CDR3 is TGTGCCAGCAGCGACAGTACTCTGGGCTACACCTTC.

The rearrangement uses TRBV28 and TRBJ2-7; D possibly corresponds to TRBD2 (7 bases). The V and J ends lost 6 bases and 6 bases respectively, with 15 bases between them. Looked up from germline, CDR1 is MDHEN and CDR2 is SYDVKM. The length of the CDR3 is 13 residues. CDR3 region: CASRGGGEAEQYF. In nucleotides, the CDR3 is TGTGCCAGCAGAGGGGGGGGAGAGGCCGAGCAGTACTTC.

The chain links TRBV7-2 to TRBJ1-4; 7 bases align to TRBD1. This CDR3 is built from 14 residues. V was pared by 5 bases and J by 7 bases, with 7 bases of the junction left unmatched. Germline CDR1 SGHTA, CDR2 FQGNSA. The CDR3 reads CASSRQGVGEKLFF. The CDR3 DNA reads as TGTGCCAGCAGCCGTCAGGGGGTTGGTGAAAAACTGTTTTTT.

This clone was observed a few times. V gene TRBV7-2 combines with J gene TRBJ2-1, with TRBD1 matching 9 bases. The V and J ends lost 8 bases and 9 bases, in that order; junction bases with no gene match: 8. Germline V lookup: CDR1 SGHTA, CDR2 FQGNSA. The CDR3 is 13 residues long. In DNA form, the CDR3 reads TGTGCCAGCTTGGGGACAGGGTACGGTGAGCAGTTCTTC. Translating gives CASLGTGYGEQFF.

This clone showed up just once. The CDR3 loop reads CASSKEWEGKNSPLHF. In DNA form, the CDR3 reads TGTGCCAGCAGCAAAGAATGGGAGGGAAAAAATTCACCCCTCCACTTT. This sequence joins TRBV21-1 and TRBJ1-6. TRBV21-1 is given as a pseudogene. The CDR3 is 16 amino acids.

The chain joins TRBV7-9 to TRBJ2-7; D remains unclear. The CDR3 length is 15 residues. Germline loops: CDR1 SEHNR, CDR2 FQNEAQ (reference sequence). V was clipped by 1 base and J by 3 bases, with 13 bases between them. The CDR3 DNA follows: TGTGCCAGCAGCTTAGGCCAGGAAATCAACTACGAGCAGTACTTC. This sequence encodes CASSLGQEINYEQYF.

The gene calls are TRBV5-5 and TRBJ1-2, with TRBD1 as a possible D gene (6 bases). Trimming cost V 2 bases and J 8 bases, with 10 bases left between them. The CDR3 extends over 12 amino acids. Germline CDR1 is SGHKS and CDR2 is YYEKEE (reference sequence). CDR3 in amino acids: CASSFGQKGYTF. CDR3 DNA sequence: TGTGCCAGCAGCTTCGGACAGAAAGGCTACACCTTC.

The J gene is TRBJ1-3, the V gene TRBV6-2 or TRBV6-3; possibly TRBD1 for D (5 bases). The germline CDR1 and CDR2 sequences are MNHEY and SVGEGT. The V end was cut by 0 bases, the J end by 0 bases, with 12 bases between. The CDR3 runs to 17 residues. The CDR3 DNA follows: TGTGCCAGCAGTTACTCGCCAGGGCGAAGCTCTGGAAACACCATATATTTT. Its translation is CASSYSPGRSSGNTIYF.

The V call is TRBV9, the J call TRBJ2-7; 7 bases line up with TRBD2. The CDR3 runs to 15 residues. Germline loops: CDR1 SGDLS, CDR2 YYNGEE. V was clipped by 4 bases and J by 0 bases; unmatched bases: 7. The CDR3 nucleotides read TGTGCCAGCAGCCCGAGCGGGATGAGCTCCTACGAGCAGTACTTC. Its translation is CASSPSGMSSYEQYF.

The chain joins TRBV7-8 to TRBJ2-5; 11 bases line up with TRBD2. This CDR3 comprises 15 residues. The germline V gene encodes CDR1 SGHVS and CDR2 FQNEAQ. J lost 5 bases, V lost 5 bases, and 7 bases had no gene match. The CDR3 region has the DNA TGTGCCAGCAGCCCAGGACTAGCGGGCTGGGAGACCCAGTACTTC. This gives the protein CASSPGLAGWETQYF.

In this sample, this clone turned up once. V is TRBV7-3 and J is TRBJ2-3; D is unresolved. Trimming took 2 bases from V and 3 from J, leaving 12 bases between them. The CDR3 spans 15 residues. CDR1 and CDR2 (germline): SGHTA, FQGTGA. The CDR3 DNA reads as TGTGCCAGCAGCTTAGGGCAGAGACCAACAGATACGCAGTATTTT. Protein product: CASSLGQRPTDTQYF.

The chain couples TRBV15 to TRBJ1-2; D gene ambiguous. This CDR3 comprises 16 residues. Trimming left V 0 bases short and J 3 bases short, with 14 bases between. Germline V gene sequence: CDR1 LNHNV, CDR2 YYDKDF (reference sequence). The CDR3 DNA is TGTGCCACCAGCAGAGATTTTAGTTATGGGGACTATGGCTACACCTTC. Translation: CATSRDFSYGDYGYTF.

The CDR3 sequence: CASSTDRGQGGTEAFF. DNA for the CDR3: TGCGCCAGCAGCACGGACAGGGGGCAAGGTGGCACTGAAGCTTTCTTT. The chain combines TRBV5-1 with TRBJ1-1; 11 bases are a match to TRBD1. Germline trimming cut 4 bases from V and 4 bases from J; bases unmatched to any gene: 9. Germline-derived CDR1 and CDR2 are SGHRS and YFSETQ. The CDR3 is 16 residues long.

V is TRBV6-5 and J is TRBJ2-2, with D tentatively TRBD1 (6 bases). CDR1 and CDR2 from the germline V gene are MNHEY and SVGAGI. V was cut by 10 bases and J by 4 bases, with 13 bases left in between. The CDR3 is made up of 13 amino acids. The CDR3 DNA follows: TGTGCCACCAGGGGTACAGTCACCGGGGAGCTGTTTTTT. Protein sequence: CATRGTVTGELFF.

CDR3: CSATHTHEQYF. The CDR3 region has the DNA TGCAGTGCTACCCACACCCACGAGCAGTACTTC. The J gene is TRBJ2-7, the V gene TRBV20-1; no firm D call. CDR1 is DFQATT, CDR2 SNEGSKA, per germline (reference sequence). This CDR3 comprises 11 residues. V lost 4 bases and J 5 bases, leaving 9 bases between the germline ends.

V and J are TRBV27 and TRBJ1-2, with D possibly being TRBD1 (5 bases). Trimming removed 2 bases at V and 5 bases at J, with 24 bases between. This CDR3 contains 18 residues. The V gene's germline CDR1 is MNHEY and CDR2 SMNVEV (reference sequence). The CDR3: CASSLTPDIPQGRYGYTF. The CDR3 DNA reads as TGTGCCAGCAGTTTAACCCCGGACATCCCCCAGGGTCGATATGGCTACACCTTC.

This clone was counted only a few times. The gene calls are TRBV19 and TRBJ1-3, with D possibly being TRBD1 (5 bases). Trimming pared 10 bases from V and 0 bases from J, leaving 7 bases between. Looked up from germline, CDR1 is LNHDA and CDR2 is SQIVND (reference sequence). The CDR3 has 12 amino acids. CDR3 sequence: CAKQDSGNTIYF. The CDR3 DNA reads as TGTGCCAAACAGGACTCTGGAAACACCATATATTTT.

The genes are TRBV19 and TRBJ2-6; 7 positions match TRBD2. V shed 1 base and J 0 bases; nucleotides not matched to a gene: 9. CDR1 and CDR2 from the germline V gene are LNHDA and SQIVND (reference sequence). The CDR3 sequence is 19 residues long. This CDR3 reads CASSIAGGTLTSGANVLTF. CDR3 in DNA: TGTGCCAGTAGTATAGCGGGGGGAACACTCACCTCTGGGGCCAACGTCCTGACTTTC.

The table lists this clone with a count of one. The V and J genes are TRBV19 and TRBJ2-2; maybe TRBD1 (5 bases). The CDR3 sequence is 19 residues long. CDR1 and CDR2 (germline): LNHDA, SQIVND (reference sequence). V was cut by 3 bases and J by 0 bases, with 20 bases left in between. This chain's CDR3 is CASSIGRWGLFANTGELFF. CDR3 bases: TGTGCCAGTAGTATCGGGCGGTGGGGCCTATTCGCGAACACCGGGGAGCTGTTTTTT. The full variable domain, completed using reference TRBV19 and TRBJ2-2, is DGGITQSPKYLFRKEGQNVTLSCEQNLNHDAMYWYRQDPGQGLRLIYYSQIVNDFQKGDIAEGYSVSREKKESFPLTVTSAQKNPTAFYLCASSIGRWGLFANTGELFFGEGSRLTVL.

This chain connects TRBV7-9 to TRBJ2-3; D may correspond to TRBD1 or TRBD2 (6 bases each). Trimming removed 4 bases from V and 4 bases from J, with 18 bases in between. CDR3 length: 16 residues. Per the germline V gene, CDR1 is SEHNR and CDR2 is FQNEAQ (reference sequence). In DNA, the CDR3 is TGTGCCAGCAGCTCTTACGGGGGCCGTTTTTCAGATACGCAGTATTTT. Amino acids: CASSSYGGRFSDTQYF.

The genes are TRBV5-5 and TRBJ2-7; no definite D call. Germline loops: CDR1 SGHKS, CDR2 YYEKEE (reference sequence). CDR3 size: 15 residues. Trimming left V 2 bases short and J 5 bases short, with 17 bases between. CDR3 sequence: CASSFVSSSRDEQYF. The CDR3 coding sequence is TGTGCCAGCAGCTTCGTCTCTTCCTCTCGGGACGAGCAGTACTTC.

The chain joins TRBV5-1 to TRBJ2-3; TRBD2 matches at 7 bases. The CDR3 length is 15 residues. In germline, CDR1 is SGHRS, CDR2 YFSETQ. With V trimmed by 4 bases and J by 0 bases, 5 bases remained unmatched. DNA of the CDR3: TGCGCCAGCAGCCCGACGACTAGCAGCACAGATACGCAGTATTTT. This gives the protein CASSPTTSSTDTQYF.

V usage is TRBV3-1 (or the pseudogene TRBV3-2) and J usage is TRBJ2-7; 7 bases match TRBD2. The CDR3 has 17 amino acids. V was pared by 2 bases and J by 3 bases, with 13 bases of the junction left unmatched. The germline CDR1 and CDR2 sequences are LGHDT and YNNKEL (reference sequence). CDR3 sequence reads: CASSQLGGLADFYEQYF. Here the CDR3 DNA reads TGTGCCAGCAGCCAATTGGGAGGGCTAGCGGACTTCTACGAGCAGTACTTC.

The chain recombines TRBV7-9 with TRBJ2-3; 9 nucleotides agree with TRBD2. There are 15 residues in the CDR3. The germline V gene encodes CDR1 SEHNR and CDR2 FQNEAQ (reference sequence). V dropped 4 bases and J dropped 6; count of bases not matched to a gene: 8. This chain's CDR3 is CASSSAAGGGDTQYF. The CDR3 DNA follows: TGTGCCAGCAGCTCCGCGGCGGGAGGGGGGGATACGCAGTATTTT.

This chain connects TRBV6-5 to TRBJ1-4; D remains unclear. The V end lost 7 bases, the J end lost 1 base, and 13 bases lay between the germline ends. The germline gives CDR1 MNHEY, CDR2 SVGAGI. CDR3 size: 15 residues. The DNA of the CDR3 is TGTGCCAGCACTATAGAGAGAAGAACTAATGAAAAACTGTTTTTT. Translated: CASTIERRTNEKLFF.

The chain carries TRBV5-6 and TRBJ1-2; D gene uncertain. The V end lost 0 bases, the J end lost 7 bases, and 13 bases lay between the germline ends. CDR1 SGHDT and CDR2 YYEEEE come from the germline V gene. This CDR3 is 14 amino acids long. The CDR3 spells CASSLAGVRAGYTF. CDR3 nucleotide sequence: TGTGCCAGCAGCTTGGCCGGAGTAAGGGCTGGCTACACCTTC.

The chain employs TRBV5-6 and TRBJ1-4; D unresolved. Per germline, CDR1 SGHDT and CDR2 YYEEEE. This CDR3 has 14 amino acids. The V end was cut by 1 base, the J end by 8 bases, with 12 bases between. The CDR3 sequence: CASSLKGGGEKLFF. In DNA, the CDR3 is TGTGCCAGCAGCTTGAAGGGTGGAGGAGAAAAACTGTTTTTT.

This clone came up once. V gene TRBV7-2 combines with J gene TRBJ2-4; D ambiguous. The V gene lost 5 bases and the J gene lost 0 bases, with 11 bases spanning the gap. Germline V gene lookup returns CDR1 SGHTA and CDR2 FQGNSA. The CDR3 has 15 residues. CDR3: CASSTPGEAKNIQYF. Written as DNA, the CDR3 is TGTGCCAGCAGCACACCTGGGGAAGCCAAAAACATTCAGTACTTC. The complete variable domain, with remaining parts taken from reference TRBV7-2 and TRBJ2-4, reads GAGVSQSPSNKVTEKGKDVELRCDPISGHTALYWYRQSLGQGLEFLIYFQGNSAPDKSGLPSDRFSAERTGGSVSTLTIQRTQQEDSAVYLCASSTPGEAKNIQYFGAGTRLSVL.

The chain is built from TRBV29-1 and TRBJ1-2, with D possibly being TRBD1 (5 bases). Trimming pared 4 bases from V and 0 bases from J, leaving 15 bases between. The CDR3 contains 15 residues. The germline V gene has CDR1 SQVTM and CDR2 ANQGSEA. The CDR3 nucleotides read TGCAGCGTTGCCCAATCGGGGCTGTCTAACTATGGCTACACCTTC. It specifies CSVAQSGLSNYGYTF.